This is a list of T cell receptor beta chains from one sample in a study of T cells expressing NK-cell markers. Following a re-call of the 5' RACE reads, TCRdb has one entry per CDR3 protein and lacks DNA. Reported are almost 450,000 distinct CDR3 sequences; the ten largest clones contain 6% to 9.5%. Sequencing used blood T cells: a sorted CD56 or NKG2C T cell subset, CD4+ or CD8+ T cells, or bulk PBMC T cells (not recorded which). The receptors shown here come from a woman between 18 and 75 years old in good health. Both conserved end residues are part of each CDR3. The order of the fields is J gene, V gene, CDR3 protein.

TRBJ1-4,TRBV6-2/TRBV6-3,CASSQQGANSEKLFF
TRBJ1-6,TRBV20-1,CSAREGQGHNSPLHF
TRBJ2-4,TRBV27,CASTSFGQNIQYF
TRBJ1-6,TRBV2,CASTPGSSPLHF
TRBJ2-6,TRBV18,CASSRDSSGANVLTF
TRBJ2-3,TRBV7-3,CASSLSRGPTDTQYF
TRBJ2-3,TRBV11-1,CASSAWTGGRITGSGTQYF
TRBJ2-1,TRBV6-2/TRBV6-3,CASSFVRVNEQFF
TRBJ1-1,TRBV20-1,CSARTGNTEAFF
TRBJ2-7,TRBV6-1,CASSDTYGGTYEQYF
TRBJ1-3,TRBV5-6,CASSFRDRINTIYF
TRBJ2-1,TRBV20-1,CSAPRGYSGRTGNEQFF
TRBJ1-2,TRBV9,CASTLNPDRDGYTF
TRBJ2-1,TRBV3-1,CASSQDLGLAGRNEQFF
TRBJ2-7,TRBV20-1,CSAILASGRQTYEQYF
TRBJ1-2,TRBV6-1,CASSRDRGVSHYGYTF
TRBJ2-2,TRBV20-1,CSASGRGHTGELFF
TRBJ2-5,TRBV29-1,CSVAIDLQETQYF
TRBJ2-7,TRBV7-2,CASSAAYEQYF
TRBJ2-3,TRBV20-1,CSAPRGGGGPTQYF
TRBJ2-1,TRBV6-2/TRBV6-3,CASSKTSGGPYEQFF
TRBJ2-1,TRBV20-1,CSARDSDSGRVVNEQFF
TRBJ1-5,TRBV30,CAWSVYQYNQPQHF
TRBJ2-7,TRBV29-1,CSVAENYEQYF
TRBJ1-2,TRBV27,CASSFSYPIRDPFYGYTF
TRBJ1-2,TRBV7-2,CASSLPEGGEYGYTF
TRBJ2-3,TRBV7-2,CASSLATGRTDTQYF
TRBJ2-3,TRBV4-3,CASSQDGQGAWTDTQYF
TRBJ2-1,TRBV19,CASQVGREVNEQFF
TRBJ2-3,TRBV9,CASSPHGGQRTDTQYF
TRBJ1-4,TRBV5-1,CASSSKILDRLAPNEKLFF
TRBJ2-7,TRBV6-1,CASTLSGQGHTYEQYF
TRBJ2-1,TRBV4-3,CASSSLRTQGEQFF
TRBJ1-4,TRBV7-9,CASSSGTGGLEKLFF
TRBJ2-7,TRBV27,CASSLTPSYEQYF
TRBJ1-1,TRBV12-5,CASGLHRAREAFF
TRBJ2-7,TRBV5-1,CASSLGGLAGLTYEQYF
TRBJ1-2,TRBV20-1,CSARDPYGDYGYTF
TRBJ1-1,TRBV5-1,CASSHLGSTEAFF
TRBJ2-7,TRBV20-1,CSASRAVKAPYEQYF
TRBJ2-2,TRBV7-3,CASSLMPFRELFF
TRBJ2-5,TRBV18,CASSPSSGSRETQYF
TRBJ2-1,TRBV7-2,CASSLGGVSYNEQFF
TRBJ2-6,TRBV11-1,CASSPATGRYSGANVLTF
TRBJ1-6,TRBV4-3,CASSQDRVGNSPLHF